These 25 T cell receptor beta chains share one sample of origin, sequenced in a study of T cells in tuberculosis. Only in-frame clones appear in the TCRdb table, and some are missing; sequencing was by immunoSEQ multiplex PCR. The data show tens of thousands of clones, with more than 90% seen just once and 15% to 20% held by the top ten. Material for sequencing was PBMCs. The receptor set was obtained from a donor aged 10-29 years with latent tuberculosis or without tuberculosis infection. Some clones in this sample may be carry-over from other donors' samples.

The genes are TRBV11-2 and TRBJ2-3; 8 nucleotides agree with TRBD1. Germline V gene sequence: CDR1 SGHAT, CDR2 FQNNGV. J gave up 3 bases and V 4 bases, and 6 bases lay outside the gene matches. This CDR3 spans 15 amino acids. CDR3 coding DNA: TGTGCCAGCAGCTCCCGACAGGGGAAGACAGATACGCAGTATTTT. It yields the protein CASSSRQGKTDTQYF.

CDR3 DNA: TGCGCCAGCAGCTTGGACCCCATGGCAGGGGGGACCGGGGAGCTGTTTTTT. The encoded protein is CASSLDPMAGGTGELFF. The chain links TRBV5-1 to TRBJ2-2; D perhaps matches TRBD1 (7 bases). Trimming left V 0 bases short and J 5 bases short, with 17 bases between. Germline CDR1 reads SGHRS; CDR2 reads YFSETQ. CDR3 length: 17 amino acids.

J is TRBJ2-3 and V is TRBV9, with D tentatively TRBD2 (6 bases). This CDR3 is built from 15 residues. V was clipped by 4 bases and J by 3 bases, with 15 bases between them. Looked up from germline, CDR1 is SGDLS and CDR2 is YYNGEE. The CDR3 spells CASSFTSAGTDTQYF. The CDR3 coding sequence is TGTGCCAGCAGCTTCACCTCCGCGGGAACAGATACGCAGTATTTT.

The rearrangement joins TRBV14 to TRBJ2-7; 7 positions agree with TRBD2. The germline V gene has CDR1 SGHDN and CDR2 FVKESK. V shed 1 base and J 2 bases; nucleotides not matched to a gene: 8. The CDR3 runs to 16 residues. CDR3 protein: CASSQGGGSRTYEQYF. The CDR3 nucleotides read TGTGCCAGCAGCCAAGGGGGAGGGAGTCGGACCTACGAGCAGTACTTC.

This chain links TRBV11-3 with TRBJ2-2, with 11 bases lining up with TRBD2. The CDR3 is 14 amino acids. The J segment lost 5 bases and the V segment lost 6 bases, leaving 2 bases of the junction unmatched. Germline values: CDR1 SGHNT, CDR2 YENEEA. DNA of the CDR3: TGTGCCAGCAGTGGGACTAGCGGTACCGGGGAGCTGTTTTTT. Translated, it gives CASSGTSGTGELFF.

V gene TRBV5-6 combines with J gene TRBJ1-5, with TRBD1 matching over 7 bases. The CDR3 runs to 15 residues. The ends lost 4 bases at V and 4 bases at J; junction bases unmatched: 8. Germline loops: CDR1 SGHDT, CDR2 YYEEEE. The CDR3 is CASSEKTRGNQPQHF. For the CDR3, the DNA is TGTGCCAGCAGCGAAAAGACCAGGGGGAATCAGCCCCAGCATTTT. The full variable domain, in which reference TRBV5-6 and TRBJ1-5 provide the parts outside the CDR3, is DAGVTQSPTHLIKTRGQQVTLRCSPKSGHDTVSWYQQALGQGPQFIFQYYEEEERQRGNFPDRFSGHQFPNYSSELNVNALLLGDSALYLCASSEKTRGNQPQHFGDGTRLSIL.

V usage is TRBV19 and J usage is TRBJ2-7, with 10 bases identical to TRBD1. Germline lookup yields CDR1 LNHDA and CDR2 SQIVND (reference sequence). The CDR3 sequence is 16 residues long. The ends lost 5 bases at V and 3 bases at J; junction bases unmatched: 10. This CDR3 is CASSSFRDRGLYEQYF. Here the CDR3 DNA reads TGTGCCAGTAGTTCCTTCCGGGACAGGGGACTCTACGAGCAGTACTTC. Complete variable domain (other parts from reference TRBV19 and TRBJ2-7): DGGITQSPKYLFRKEGQNVTLSCEQNLNHDAMYWYRQDPGQGLRLIYYSQIVNDFQKGDIAEGYSVSREKKESFPLTVTSAQKNPTAFYLCASSSFRDRGLYEQYFGPGTRLTVT.

The gene calls are TRBV5-1 and TRBJ2-3; possibly TRBD2 for D (6 bases). V was pared by 0 bases and J by 0 bases, with 14 bases between. The CDR3 is 17 amino acids. The germline V gene has CDR1 SGHRS and CDR2 YFSETQ. CDR3 nucleotides: TGCGCCAGCAGCTTGGTGGGCGGGGCTTCTAGCACAGATACGCAGTATTTT. Its protein product is CASSLVGGASSTDTQYF. Filled out from reference TRBV5-1 and TRBJ2-3, the complete variable domain reads KAGVTQTPRYLIKTRGQQVTLSCSPISGHRSVSWYQQTPGQGLQFLFEYFSETQRNKGNFPGRFSGRQFSNSRSEMNVSTLELGDSALYLCASSLVGGASSTDTQYFGPGTRLTVL.

The chain couples TRBV6-1 to TRBJ2-1; 11 bases line up with TRBD1. Trimming at V came to 4 bases and at J to 0 bases, leaving 5 bases not matched to a gene. CDR1 and CDR2 (germline): MNHNS, SASEGT. This CDR3 has 17 amino acids. CDR3: CASSGRTGGLSYNEQFF. The CDR3 DNA reads TGTGCCAGCAGTGGTCGGACAGGGGGCCTCTCCTACAATGAGCAGTTCTTC.

The rearrangement uses TRBV6-1 and TRBJ2-3; 7 bases are a match to TRBD1. Germline lookup yields CDR1 MNHNS and CDR2 SASEGT. This CDR3 is 15 amino acids long. J lost 4 bases, V lost 1 base, and 5 bases had no gene match. The CDR3 loop is CASSEVLQGADTQYF. CDR3 in DNA: TGTGCCAGCAGTGAAGTACTCCAGGGGGCAGATACGCAGTATTTT.

In DNA form, the CDR3 reads TGTGCCAGCAGCTCTAGTCCCTCGACTCTCACAGATACGCAGTATTTT. This encodes CASSSSPSTLTDTQYF. This chain connects TRBV7-2 to TRBJ2-3, with unresolved D. V lost 4 bases, J lost 2 bases, and 16 bases lay in between. Germline lookup yields CDR1 SGHTA and CDR2 FQGNSA. CDR3 length: 16 residues.

CDR3 sequence (DNA): TGTGCCAGCAGCACACGAGGAGGCACAGATACGCAGTATTTT. Encoded protein: CASSTRGGTDTQYF. The chain employs TRBV11-1 and TRBJ2-3; D is unclear. CDR1 and CDR2 (germline): SGHAT, FQDESV (reference sequence). V was shortened by 5 bases and J by 1 base, with 10 bases between the two germline ends. The CDR3 has 14 amino acids. The full variable domain, in which reference TRBV11-1 and TRBJ2-3 provide the parts outside the CDR3, is EAEVAQSPRYKITEKSQAVAFWCDPISGHATLYWYRQILGQGPELLVQFQDESVVDDSQLPKDRFSAERLKGVDSTLKIQPAELGDSAMYLCASSTRGGTDTQYFGPGTRLTVL.

This chain's CDR3 is CAITKSTTNTGELFF. For the CDR3, the DNA is TGTGCCATCACGAAATCTACCACGAACACCGGGGAGCTGTTTTTT. The V call is TRBV10-3, the J call TRBJ2-2; D is unresolved. V was clipped by 7 bases and J by 0 bases, with 12 bases between them. CDR3 length: 15 amino acids. CDR1 and CDR2 from the germline V gene are ENHRY and SYGVKD.

The chain employs TRBV5-6 and TRBJ1-2, with 7 bases matching TRBD1. With V trimmed by 3 bases and J by 0 bases, 5 bases remained unmatched. This CDR3 has 15 amino acids. Per the germline V gene, CDR1 is SGHDT and CDR2 is YYEEEE. The CDR3 loop reads CASSSYDRANYGYTF. The DNA of the CDR3 is TGTGCCAGCAGCTCCTACGACAGGGCTAACTATGGCTACACCTTC. The full variable domain, completed using reference TRBV5-6 and TRBJ1-2, is DAGVTQSPTHLIKTRGQQVTLRCSPKSGHDTVSWYQQALGQGPQFIFQYYEEEERQRGNFPDRFSGHQFPNYSSELNVNALLLGDSALYLCASSSYDRANYGYTFGSGTRLTVV.

CDR3 DNA sequence: TGTGCCAGCAGGACGAATCCTGACAGGAGCTCCTACGAGCAGTACTTC. Translating it yields CASRTNPDRSSYEQYF. The chain recombines TRBV7-8 with TRBJ2-7, with D perhaps TRBD1 (6 bases). Germline CDR1 and CDR2: SGHVS and FQNEAQ. Trimming shortened V by 6 bases and J by 0 bases, and 18 bases separated the two germline ends. The CDR3 has 16 residues.

The V and J genes are TRBV5-1 and TRBJ2-5; D perhaps matches TRBD2 (7 bases). Per the germline V gene, CDR1 is SGHRS and CDR2 is YFSETQ. Deletions cut 4 bases from V and 5 bases from J, with 24 bases between. The length of the CDR3 is 17 residues. CDR3 loop: CASSNRGSSGQGETQYF. CDR3 in DNA: TGCGCCAGCAGCAACCGAGGGAGTAGCGGGCAGGGGGAGACCCAGTACTTC.

The chain has TRBV19 and TRBJ2-1; 11 bases map to TRBD1. J gave up 8 bases and V 6 bases, and 9 bases lay outside the gene matches. In germline, CDR1 is LNHDA, CDR2 SQIVND (reference sequence). CDR3 length equals 15 residues. The CDR3: CASSLPGTGGYEQFF. For the CDR3, the DNA is TGTGCCAGTAGCCTGCCCGGGACAGGGGGATATGAGCAGTTCTTC.

The chain is built from TRBV7-8 and TRBJ2-7, with 10 bases lining up with TRBD1. Germline CDR1 SGHVS, CDR2 FQNEAQ. The CDR3 spans 15 residues. The V gene end was trimmed by 2 bases and the J gene end by 2 bases; junction bases not matched to a gene: 3. CDR3 DNA sequence: TGTGCCAGCAGCTTACCGGGACAGGGGCCCTACGAGCAGTACTTC. Protein product: CASSLPGQGPYEQYF.

The V and J genes are TRBV7-2 and TRBJ2-7; no reliable D call. Trimming left V 9 bases short and J 5 bases short, with 17 bases between. The CDR3 length is 13 residues. The germline CDR1 and CDR2 sequences are SGHTA and FQGNSA. CDR3 in amino acids: CASQHIAFHEQYF. The CDR3 nucleotides read TGTGCCAGTCAACATATAGCTTTCCACGAGCAGTACTTC.

This clone appeared a single time. V gene TRBV10-2 combines with J gene TRBJ1-1; 10 bases are a match to TRBD1. From germline, CDR1 is WSHSY and CDR2 SAAADI. The CDR3 runs 17 residues. V was pared by 5 bases and J by 3 bases, with 12 bases of the junction left unmatched. The CDR3 spells CASSIPTGTGADTEAFF. CDR3 coding DNA: TGCGCCAGCAGTATCCCCACCGGGACAGGGGCGGACACTGAAGCTTTCTTT.

The genes are TRBV9 and TRBJ2-6; weak D call: TRBD1 (5 bases). Looked up from germline, CDR1 is SGDLS and CDR2 is YYNGEE. The CDR3 totals 17 residues. Trimming removed 4 bases from V and 0 bases from J, with 14 bases in between. DNA of the CDR3: TGTGCCAGCAGCCCAGGGAAGTCCTACTCTGGGGCCAACGTCCTGACTTTC. Amino acids: CASSPGKSYSGANVLTF.

The chain carries TRBV25-1 and TRBJ1-3; D perhaps matches TRBD1 (5 bases). CDR1 MGHDK and CDR2 SYGVNS come from the germline V gene. V was trimmed by 4 bases and J by 3 bases, leaving 10 bases between them. This CDR3 comprises 14 residues. The CDR3 bases are TGTGCCAGCAGTGTGTCCCAGGGTGGAAACACCATATATTTT. It encodes CASSVSQGGNTIYF.

This chain links TRBV4-3 with TRBJ2-7; 7 bases align to TRBD1. V lost 4 bases to trimming and J lost 2 bases; unmatched junction nucleotides: 8. CDR3 length: 15 residues. Germline CDR1 is LGHNA and CDR2 is YSLEER. CDR3 nucleotide sequence: TGCGCCAGCAGCCTTGGACAGGATATAACCTACGAGCAGTACTTC. This gives the protein CASSLGQDITYEQYF.

The chain has TRBV7-7 and TRBJ2-7; TRBD1 aligns across 9 bases. After removal of 5 bases from V and 3 bases from J, the junction contained 5 bases not matched to a gene. The germline gives CDR1 SSHAT, CDR2 FNYEAQ (reference sequence). The CDR3 sequence is 14 residues long. The CDR3 DNA reads TGTGCCAGCAGCGCTCGGACAGGGGACTACGAGCAGTACTTC. Its protein is CASSARTGDYEQYF.

This chain connects TRBV4-3 to TRBJ2-1; D gene uncertain. Trimming left V 2 bases short and J 2 bases short, with 7 bases between. Looked up from germline, CDR1 is LGHNA and CDR2 is YSLEER. This CDR3 has 14 amino acids. The CDR3 protein is CASSQLVTYNEQFF. DNA for the CDR3: TGCGCCAGCAGCCAACTAGTAACCTACAATGAGCAGTTCTTC.